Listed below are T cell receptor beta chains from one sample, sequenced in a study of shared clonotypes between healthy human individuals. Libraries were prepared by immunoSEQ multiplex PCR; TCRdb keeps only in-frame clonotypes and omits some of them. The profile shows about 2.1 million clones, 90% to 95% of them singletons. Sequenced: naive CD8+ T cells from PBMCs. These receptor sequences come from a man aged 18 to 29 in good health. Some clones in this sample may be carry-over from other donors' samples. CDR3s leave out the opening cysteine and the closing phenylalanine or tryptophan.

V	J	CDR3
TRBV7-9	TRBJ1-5	ASSPQGAGRGPQH
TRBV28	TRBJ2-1	ASSYGLARNEQF
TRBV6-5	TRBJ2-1	ASSSPSGSQF
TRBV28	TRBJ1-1	ASSLLRQGAGTEAF
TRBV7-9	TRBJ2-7	ASSLGWTPEGEQY
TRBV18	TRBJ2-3	ASSGTRTDTQY
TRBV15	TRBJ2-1	ATSRGGNPYNEQF
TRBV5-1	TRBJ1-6	ASSVDRAESSSYNSPLH
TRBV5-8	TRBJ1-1	ASSSEWKNTEAF
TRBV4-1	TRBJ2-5	ASSQDGGQGYLGETQY
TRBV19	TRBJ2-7	ASSKDREGVNEQY
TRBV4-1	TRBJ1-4	ASSLYHLERSTNEKLF
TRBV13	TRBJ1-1	ASTSLFGRDTEAF
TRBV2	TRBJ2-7	ASSEPRNHPGQYSYEQY
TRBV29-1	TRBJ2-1	SVEDRGRNEQF
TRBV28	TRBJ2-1	ASSSRTSRSYNEQF
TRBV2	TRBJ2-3	ASSLGTSGNTDTQY
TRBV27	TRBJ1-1	ASSLIGGRTEAF
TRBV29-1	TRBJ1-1	SVQDGGTEAF
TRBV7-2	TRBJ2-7	ASSLPRREGFEQY
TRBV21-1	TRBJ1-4	ASSIRDQGEKLF
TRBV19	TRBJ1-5	ASSLDRGLESNQPQH
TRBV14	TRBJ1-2	ASSQTENYGYT
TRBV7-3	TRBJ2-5	ASRLLRNVGKDEETQY
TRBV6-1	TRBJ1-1	ASSEARSAF
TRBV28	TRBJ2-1	ASSLWTGGLNEQF
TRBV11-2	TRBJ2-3	ASKTGGGTDTQY
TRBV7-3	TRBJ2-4	ASSSAGPKAKNIQY
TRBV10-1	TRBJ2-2	ASSDIGGGTGELF
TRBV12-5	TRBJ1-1	ASGSTQGDNTEAF
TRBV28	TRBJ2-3	ASIEGTGTTDTQY
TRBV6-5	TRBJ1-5	ASSYSWQPNQPQH
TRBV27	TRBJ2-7	ASSGGGEQY
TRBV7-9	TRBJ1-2	ASSVDRDSYT
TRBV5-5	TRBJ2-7	ASSPPGTTAYEQY
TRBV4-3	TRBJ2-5	ASSHSLGRGSNETQY
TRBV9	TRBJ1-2	ASSPGQKVTNYGYT
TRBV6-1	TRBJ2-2	ASSARLAGVPGELF
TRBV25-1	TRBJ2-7	ASSDFGHEQY
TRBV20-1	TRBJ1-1	SAIQGDAF
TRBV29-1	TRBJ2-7	SVEKTGRSYEQY
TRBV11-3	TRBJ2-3	ASSHQTSGTDTQY
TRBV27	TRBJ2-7	ASSPRLAGGPGEQY
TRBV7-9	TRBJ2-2	ASSGRGRMEELF
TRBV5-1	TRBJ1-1	ASSFLSRQKDTEAF
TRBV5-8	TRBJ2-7	ASSIQTGFLDPTTEQY
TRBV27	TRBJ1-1	ASGTGGTEAF
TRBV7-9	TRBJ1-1	ASSSALKAEAF
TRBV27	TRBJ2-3	ASRAGDYRPGDTQY
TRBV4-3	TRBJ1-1	ASSQVDGAAEAF
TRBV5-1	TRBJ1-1	ASSTLDRGGTEAF
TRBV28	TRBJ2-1	ASSFTLAGRGEQF